This T cell receptor beta chain stems from a study of T cell responses to AZD1222 COVID-19 vaccine. Regarding the study as a whole: Only a handful of AZD1222 recipients, about six in all, had baseline seropositivity.

As for this clone: What it binds is not known.

The CDR3 runs 18 residues. Trimming stripped 5 bases from V and 1 base from J, with 22 bases between. CDR1 is MNHNY and CDR2 is SVGAGI in the germline V gene (reference sequence). Using immunoSEQ multiplex PCR, the repertoire was profiled, and TCRdb retains in-frame clones only, with some absent. The table lists 250,000 or so clones, approximately 93% of them singletons. Sequencing was performed on peripheral blood, taken on day 0 of AZD1222 vaccination. The chain is built from TRBV6-6 and TRBJ2-3, with D perhaps matching TRBD2 (6 bases). This receptor was obtained from an adult in good health. The CDR3: CASSLGIGTPTGTDTQYF. DNA for the CDR3: TGTGCCAGCAGTCTAGGAATTGGGACTCCCACTGGCACAGATACGCAGTATTTT.